This TCR beta chain was sequenced for a study of blood T cell repertoires in COVID-19. As for the study in general: Samples taken during acute and convalescent COVID-19 were collected in the United States, Italy and Spain. T cells, B-cell-depleted T cells, or PBMCs provided the cDNA or gDNA that served as material.

Germline assignment: CDR1 SNHLY and CDR2 FYNNEI. This CDR3 is built from 14 residues. V shed 7 bases and J shed 5 bases, with 17 bases lying between them. Per the authors' pipeline: Estimation of nucleated cell counts was performed using reference gene primer amplification. The repertoire was sequenced with immunoSEQ multiplex PCR; TCRdb's copy has only in-frame clones and lacks some. The V and J calls and the clone size are those of that table, but D and trimming were determined from the DNA. The data show hundreds of thousands of clones, roughly nine tenths seen once. The chain couples TRBV2 to TRBJ1-1; the D gene is possibly TRBD1 (5 bases). Sequenced input: peripheral blood. The sequence derives from a man aged 55 to 70 who had recovered from COVID-19. This chain's CDR3 is CASTEGPRGTEAFF. CDR3 DNA sequence: TGTGCCAGCACCGAGGGTCCCCGGGGGACTGAAGCTTTCTTT. Together with reference TRBV2 and TRBJ1-1, the CDR3 gives the full variable domain: EPEVTQTPSHQVTQMGQEVILRCVPISNHLYFYWYRQILGQKVEFLVSFYNNEISEKSEIFDDQFSVERPDGSNFTLKIRSTKLEDSAMYFCASTEGPRGTEAFFGQGTRLTVV.